This T cell receptor (beta chain) was recorded in a study of blood T cells in healthy people across ages. Study outcomes and limitations: A roughly linear fall in TCR beta diversity per million T cells was seen with increasing age. Investigators treated diversity estimates from one million T cells as underestimates.

V lost 7 bases to trimming and J lost 3 bases, with 16 bases between them. The CDR3 is 14 amino acids. No fewer than 5.5 micrograms of total RNA were isolated from every sample. Then a second PCR, running roughly 6 to 12 cycles, was carried out with a sample-barcoded 5' primer and a J-beta primer mix. Each cDNA molecule received a tag from a template-switch adaptor that had 12 random nucleotides. MiXCR was run by TCRdb on the 5' RACE reads, yielding one entry per CDR3 protein. The sample records about 1.4 million distinct CDR3 sequences, around 55% being singletons. Concerning this clonotype itself: Its antigen is as yet unknown.

Sample: blood. J is TRBJ2-7 and V is TRBV12-3 or TRBV12-4; the D gene could be TRBD1 or TRBD2 (5 bases each). This sequence originates from a man between 18 and 29 years old in good health. The CDR3 bases are TGTGCCAGCACCTCGGGACCGGGCCGCTACGAGCAGTACTTC. Translation: CASTSGPGRYEQYF.